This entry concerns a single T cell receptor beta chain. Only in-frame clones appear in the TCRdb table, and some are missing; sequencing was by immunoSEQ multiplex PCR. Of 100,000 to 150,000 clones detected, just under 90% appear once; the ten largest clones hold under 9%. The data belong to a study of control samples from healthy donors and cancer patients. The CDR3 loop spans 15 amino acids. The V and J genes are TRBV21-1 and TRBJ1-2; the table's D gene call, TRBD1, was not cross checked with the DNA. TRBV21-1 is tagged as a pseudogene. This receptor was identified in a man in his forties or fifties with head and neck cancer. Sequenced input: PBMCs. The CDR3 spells CASSTTRDRGDGYTF. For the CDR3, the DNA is TGTGCCAGCAGCACTACGCGGGACAGGGGAGATGGCTACACCTTC.